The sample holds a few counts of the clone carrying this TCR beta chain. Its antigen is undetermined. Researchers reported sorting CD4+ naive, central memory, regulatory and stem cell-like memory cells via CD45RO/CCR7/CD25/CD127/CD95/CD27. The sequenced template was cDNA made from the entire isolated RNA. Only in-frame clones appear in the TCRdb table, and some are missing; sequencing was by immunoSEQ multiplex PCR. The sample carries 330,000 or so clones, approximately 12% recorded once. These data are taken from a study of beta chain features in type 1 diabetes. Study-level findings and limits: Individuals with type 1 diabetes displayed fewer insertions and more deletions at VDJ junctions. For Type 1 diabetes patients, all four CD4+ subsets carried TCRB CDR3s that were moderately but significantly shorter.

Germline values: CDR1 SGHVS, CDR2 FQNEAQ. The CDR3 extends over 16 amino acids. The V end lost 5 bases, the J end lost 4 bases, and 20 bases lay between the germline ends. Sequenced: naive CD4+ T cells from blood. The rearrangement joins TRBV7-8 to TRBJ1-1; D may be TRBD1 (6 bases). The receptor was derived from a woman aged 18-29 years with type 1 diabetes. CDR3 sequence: CASSPLHSQGTTEAFF. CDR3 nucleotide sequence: TGTGCCAGCAGCCCCTTACACTCACAGGGTACCACTGAAGCTTTCTTT.